This T cell receptor (beta chain) was recovered during a study of shared clonotypes between healthy human individuals. Measured with immunoSEQ multiplex PCR; TCRdb has only the in-frame clones, and not every one. The sample yields 400,000 to 500,000 clones, roughly 85% seen once. This TCR was recovered from a woman aged 40 to 50 in good health. Some clones in this sample may be carry-over from other donors' samples. Sequencing used PBMCs.

The CDR3: CASSPGQASGYTF. The CDR3 nucleotides are TGTGCCAGCTCCCCGGGACAGGCTAGTGGCTACACCTTC. The chain links TRBV18 to TRBJ1-2; 8 bases match TRBD1. V shed 6 bases and J 7 bases; nucleotides not matched to a gene: 7. Germline V lookup: CDR1 KGHSH, CDR2 LQKENI. CDR3 length equals 13 residues.